The TCR beta chain under discussion was sequenced for a study of T cell changes during pregnancy in multiple sclerosis. This clone has just one count. Generated by immunoSEQ multiplex PCR, the TCRdb table keeps only in-frame clones and is missing some. The sample records about 69,000 clones, more than 75% being singletons. Germline V CDR1 and CDR2: SGHRS, YFSETQ. The CDR3 is made up of 16 amino acids. V lost 3 bases to trimming and J lost 0 bases; unmatched junction nucleotides: 3. The chain uses TRBV5-1 and TRBJ2-6; 7 bases map to TRBD1. The sequence came from a female donor with multiple sclerosis, enrolled in a pregnancy study. The sequenced sample was peripheral blood, obtained in the third trimester of pregnancy. CDR3 in amino acids: CASSSTGYSGANVLTF. CDR3 DNA sequence: TGCGCCAGCAGCTCGACAGGGTACTCTGGGGCCAACGTCCTGACTTTC.